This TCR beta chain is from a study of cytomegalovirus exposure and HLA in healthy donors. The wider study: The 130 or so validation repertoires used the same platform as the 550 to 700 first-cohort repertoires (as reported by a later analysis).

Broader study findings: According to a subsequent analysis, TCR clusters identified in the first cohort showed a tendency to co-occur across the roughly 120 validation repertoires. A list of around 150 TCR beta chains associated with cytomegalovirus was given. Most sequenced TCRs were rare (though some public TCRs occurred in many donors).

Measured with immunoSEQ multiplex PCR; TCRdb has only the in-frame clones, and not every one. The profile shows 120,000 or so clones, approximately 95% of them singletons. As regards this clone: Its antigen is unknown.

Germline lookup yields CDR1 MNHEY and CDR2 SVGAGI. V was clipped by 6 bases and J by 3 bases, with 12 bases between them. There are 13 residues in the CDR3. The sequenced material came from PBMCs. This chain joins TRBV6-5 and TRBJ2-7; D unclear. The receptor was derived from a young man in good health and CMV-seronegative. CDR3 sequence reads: CASRAANLYEQYF. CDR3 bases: TGTGCCAGCAGGGCAGCGAACCTCTACGAGCAGTACTTC.